The TCR beta chain described here comes from a study of cytomegalovirus exposure and HLA in healthy donors (dated by TCRdb to about 2017). Notes on the research overall: An earlier analysis of several hundred of the donors reported about 250 Gb of sequence data and 117 million unique TCR beta sequences from about 200 million T cells. An early release covering roughly 640 HLA-typed donors comprised 250 to 350 gigabases of sequencing data and around 80 million unique TCR sequences. Of the 300 to 400 genotyped donors, roughly 85% fell in the genetic ancestry cluster associated with self-reported Caucasian donors. The study was designed to test whether signatures of past pathogen exposure could be identified by cataloging public T cell receptors. The study profiled the T cell repertoires of around 700 subjects by immunosequencing and related them to cytomegalovirus serostatus. In addition to the first cohort of hundreds of subjects, a separate validation cohort of 130 or so different subjects was used. To predict cytomegalovirus infection status, the study combined high-throughput TCR immunosequencing, statistical association of individual TCRs with disease status, and machine learning. A later analysis re-analyzed previously published TCR beta repertoires from approximately 700 donors and added high-resolution HLA genotyping to study TCR occurrence patterns. In the later analysis, no new phenotypic data were used to find candidate immune exposures; instead, reliance was placed on TCR beta sequences and their occurrence across donors. An earlier analysis of approximately 500 of the donors applied high-throughput TCR beta sequencing to assess whether each TCR beta V gene segment acted as functional or pseudogenic. Donor age, sex, ethnicity and CMV serostatus were collected together with the repertoire data. A later genetic analysis took genome-wide SNP genotypes for about 65% of the 666 donors and used that subset as a discovery cohort. All discovery cohort repertoires had been generated on a single sequencing platform. HLA typing covered class I and class II loci at four-digit resolution. The number of typed donors differed by locus: about 629-640 for A, B, C, DRB1 and DQB1; approximately 520 for DQA1; around 610 for DPA1; and roughly 490 for DPB1. Several DR-DQ haplotypes were handled as single units for association and clustering because linkage in the cohort was strong. Among 300 to 500 genotyped donors of the cohort, an average of approximately 240,000 unique TCR beta nucleotide sequences was sequenced per donor, of which about 18% were non-productive.

The cohort consisted of 650 to 850 healthy bone marrow donors. Cohort members were all nominally healthy when sampled, although unrecorded immune exposures were likely present. The donor was CMV seropositive and belonged to the group of over 250 seropositive cohort members. A peripheral blood sample was collected from each donor, and TCR beta sequencing was performed on peripheral blood mononuclear cells. Genomic DNA extraction from the blood cell samples was performed with the Qiagen DNeasy Blood Extraction Kit. From the cysteine through the phenylalanine, the CDR3 covers 13 amino acids. Kept here is only the CDR3 DNA, which spans 39 bases and is read in frame from base 1. Per the germline V gene, SGHRS is the CDR1 and YFSETQ is the CDR2. Relative to germline, V is 4 bases shorter and J is 4 bases shorter, with 12 bases between their ends. Library preparation employed the immunoSEQ multiplex PCR assay. For the multiplex PCR, a mixture combining 60 forward primers for TCR Vbeta segments and 13 reverse primers for TCR Jbeta segments was used. The CDR3 region of rearranged TCR beta genes was amplified from genomic DNA by a multiplex PCR assay. Amplified TCR beta libraries were sequenced as 87-base-pair reads on the Illumina HiSeq System. In the paper's pipeline: Across the 600 to 700 repertoires, a later analysis counted around 80 million unique TCR beta chains, around 11 million of which were shared by at least two donors. Raw reads were error-corrected and collapsed into unique sequences by a nearest-neighbor algorithm in which closely related sequences were merged to remove PCR and sequencing errors. V, D and J gene segments were assigned by aligning CDR3 sequences to IMGT reference sequences. For a sequence to be retained, a match of at least six nucleotides was required to both a V gene segment and a J gene segment. Rearrangements were called productive when the CDR3 lacked stop codons and stayed in frame with V and J; all others were non-productive. CDR3 was defined according to IMGT convention as the region running from the second conserved V-encoded cysteine to the conserved J-encoded phenylalanine. The earlier analysis of some 580 of the donors excluded any sequence lacking an unambiguous match to a single V gene segment. In an earlier analysis of several hundred of the donors, V segments were called functional above 56.7% productive rearrangements and were called segregating when the between-donor standard deviation exceeded 5%. A statistical classification framework was built for diagnosing cytomegalovirus status from the catalog of TCR beta chain sequences. In a later analysis, V and J genes were assigned by comparing TCR nucleotide sequences against IMGT/GENE-DB human TR gene sequences. In a later analysis, CDR3 sequences and most-parsimonious VDJ recombination scenarios were assigned using the TCRdist pipeline. A later analysis defined each TCR beta chain by its CDR3 amino acid sequence plus V-gene family, and excluded reads lacking a unique V-gene family. A later analysis removed 550 to 700 highly shared, low-generation-probability nucleotide sequences to deal with suspected cross-contamination and a sequencing artifact. For each public chain, a later analysis derived a clonal expansion index from normalized ranks of inferred template counts within each repertoire. In a later analysis, generation probabilities were computed using a VDJ recombination model fitted to out-of-frame rearrangements, and the results were checked against IGoR. In a later analysis, TCR-TCR, TCR-HLA and TCR-CMV co-occurrence was scored with hypergeometric tests, and a repertoire-size bias correction was applied to TCR pairs. False discovery rates were estimated in a later analysis by permuting HLA or CMV assignments 20 times. A later analysis grouped co-occurring TCRs with DBSCAN, adding TCRdist sequence similarity when clustering within HLA-allele-positive subsets. Repertoires with fewer than 30,000 or more than 120,000 public chains, plus five repertoires with anomalous nucleotide sharing, were excluded from co-occurrence clustering. Held by TCRdb, this immuneACCESS table contains in-frame sequences only and omits some clones. Under half of the omission traces to an unresolved V gene where checked; the cause of the rest is unknown. V and J calls and clone size are as listed in that table; D and trimming were resolved from the DNA. The sample yields around 150,000 clones; roughly 78% were counted once. The top ten clones comprise roughly 6% of the sample.

What the research found in general, with its limitations: Strong co-occurrence of HLA alleles, especially DR and DQ, made assigning TCR associations to individual alleles difficult. In an earlier analysis of some 640 of the donors, most TCR beta V segments were observed in productive rearrangements about 87% or about 30% of the time, broadly matching IMGT annotations. In a later analysis, several top co-occurrence clusters were reported to appear linked to parvovirus B19, influenza, CMV and Epstein-Barr virus. A later analysis associated 15,000 to 20,000 TCR beta sequences with specific HLA alleles at a false discovery rate of 0.05. For the cohort, immune exposure information was limited to CMV serostatus. A further reported finding was that TCR beta sequences accurately predicted the HLA-A and HLA-B alleles for most subjects in the first cohort. Some IMGT-functional V segments, including TRBV6-2 and TRBV6-3, could not be distinguished by the 87-base-pair reads and were therefore excluded. The study gave a list of more than 150 TCR beta chains associated with cytomegalovirus. In a later genetic analysis, fewer N-insertions in productive TCRs were reported among donors in an Asian-associated ancestry cluster than the roughly 700-donor mean. HLA typing was unavailable for some donors at each locus, so association tests used only the typed subset. Correlated functional status among segregating V segments might be attributable to linkage disequilibrium, but an unknown experimental factor could not be ruled out. Only TCR beta chains were sequenced in this cohort, and the absence of alpha or paired-chain data limited detectable features. The authors suggested that the approach could potentially be generalized to other disease states and immunological phenotypes. V-gene and J-gene trimming of TCR beta chains was associated with a missense DCLRE1C variant in a later genetic analysis, and the association was replicated in an independent cohort. According to a later analysis, most CMV-associated TCR beta chains appeared to be HLA-restricted, and the HLA associations seemed to be driven largely by CMV exposure. Most TCR sequences were seen in very few donors, while some public TCRs were found in many individuals. In both the original and validation cohorts, the classifier was reported to diagnose cytomegalovirus status with high specificity and sensitivity. Seventeen rarely observed V segments, including chromosome 9 orphons, were excluded from the earlier analysis of a few hundred of the donors because counts were too low. The presence/absence analyses assumed that sequencing depth was roughly uniform across donors, and that assumption may not be true. A cluster of highly shared sequence variants was judged likely to be a technical artifact of the sequencing pipeline. In vitro tests confirmed that a few of the cytomegalovirus-associated TCR beta chains recognize cytomegalovirus antigens. In a later analysis, HLA-associated TCR beta chains showed more clonal expansion and lower generation probabilities than non-associated chains that were equally common. A later analysis found that TCR association rates varied across HLA loci, with DRB1 alleles showing the most associated TCRs and HLA-C alleles the fewest.

Concerning this clone itself: Its antigen is unknown. It has no much larger one-base neighbor in the sample; base qualities were not kept.

The TCR originated in a middle-aged man in good health and CMV-seropositive. Sequenced sample: PBMCs. The chain was built from TRBV5-1 and TRBJ2-7; TRBD2 is perhaps the D gene, given 6 matching bases. This receptor carries the CDR3 CASSVDGTYEQYF. The DNA reads TGCGCCAGCAGCGTGGACGGGACTTACGAGCAGTACTTC.